Listed here is a single TCR beta chain. Its antigen is as yet unknown. Trimming at V came to 7 bases and at J to 7 bases, leaving 7 bases not matched to a gene. This CDR3 comprises 14 residues. Germline CDR1 is MNHEY and CDR2 is SVGAGI. The sample originates from a study of Ad26.COV2.S vaccination and SARS-CoV-2 variants. On the study more broadly: The Ad26.COV2.S arm of the COV1001 trial was where the donor was placed.

Here immunoSEQ multiplex PCR was the method, and the copy in TCRdb shows in-frame clones only, minus some. The sample includes hundreds of thousands of clones, less than 90% seen only once; the top ten take 5.5% to 7%. Regarding the study as a whole: Analyses that measured TCR breadth and depth may have underestimated total T cell responses.

Noted treatment: roughly 20 received Ad26.COV2.S at low or high dose, single or two shots; about 5 received placebo; per-sample allocation not given. Material that was analyzed had been drawn on day 63 after the first vaccine or placebo injection. Built on an Ad26 vector, the vaccine expressed Wuhan-strain SARS-CoV-2 spike. The chain couples TRBV6-5 to TRBJ1-6; 7 bases are a match to TRBD1. This sequence originates from a person between 18 and 59 years old who received the Ad26.COV2.S COVID-19 vaccine or a placebo. Here the sequenced sample was peripheral blood, taken in a trial of Ad26.COV2.S vaccine versus placebo. The CDR3 sequence is CASNRGVNNSPLHF. DNA of the CDR3: TGTGCCAGCAACAGGGGTGTGAACAATTCACCCCTCCACTTT.